The text below deals with one T cell receptor (beta chain). CD45RO negativity and positive selection for CCR7 defined naive CD8 cells, a population that excluded terminally differentiated effector memory CD45RA+ cells. The table came from immunoSEQ multiplex PCR; TCRdb's copy has only in-frame clones and leaves some out. The data show 500,000 to 700,000 clones, roughly 95% seen once. The data stem from a study of shared clonotypes between healthy human individuals. V was pared by 6 bases and J by 7 bases, with 9 bases of the junction left unmatched. CDR3 length: 14 amino acids. Per germline, CDR1 MNHEY and CDR2 SMNVEV (reference sequence).

The TCR was taken from a woman aged 25 to 39 in good health. The chain carries TRBV27 and TRBJ1-5, with TRBD1 matching 7 bases. Sequencing was carried out using naive CD8+ T cells sorted from blood. CDR3 nucleotides: TGTGCCAGCAGCCCGACAGGGAAAGGGCAGCCCCAGCATTTT. It is translated as CASSPTGKGQPQHF.